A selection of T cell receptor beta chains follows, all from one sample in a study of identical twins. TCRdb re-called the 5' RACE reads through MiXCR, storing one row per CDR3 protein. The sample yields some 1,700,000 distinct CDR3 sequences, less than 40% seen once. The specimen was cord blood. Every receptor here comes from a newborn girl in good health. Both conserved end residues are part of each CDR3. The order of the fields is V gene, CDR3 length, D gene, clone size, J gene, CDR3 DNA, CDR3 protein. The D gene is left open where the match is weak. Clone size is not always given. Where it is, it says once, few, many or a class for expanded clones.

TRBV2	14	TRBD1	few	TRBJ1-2	TGTGCCAGCAGCGGGGACAGGACTAACTATGGCTACACCTTC	CASSGDRTNYGYTF
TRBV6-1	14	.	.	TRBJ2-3	TGTGCCAGCAGTGAAATCCTAGCCCCAGATACGCAGTATTTT	CASSEILAPDTQYF
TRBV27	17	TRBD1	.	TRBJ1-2	TGTGCCAGCAGTTTATGGACAGGGGCGAACCCTAACTATGGCTACACCTTC	CASSLWTGANPNYGYTF
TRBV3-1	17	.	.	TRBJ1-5	TGTGCCAGCAGCCAAGATCCGAGGGGGTCGAACAATCAGCCCCAGCATTTT	CASSQDPRGSNNQPQHF
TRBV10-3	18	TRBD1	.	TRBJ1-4	TGTGCCATCAGTGACCCGGGACAGGCCCGTGCGGCTAATGAAAAACTGTTTTTT	CAISDPGQARAANEKLFF
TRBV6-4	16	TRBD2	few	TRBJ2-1	TGTGCCAGCAGTGACTCGGGGAGCGGGGTTTACAATGAGCAGTTCTTC	CASSDSGSGVYNEQFF
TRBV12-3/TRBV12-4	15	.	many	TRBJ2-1	TGTGCCAGCAGCCTAGGGCGGCGGTCCTACAATGAGCAGTTCTTC	CASSLGRRSYNEQFF
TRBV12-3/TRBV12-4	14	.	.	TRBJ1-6	TGTGCCAGCAGTTTAAGGGGTTTTCATTCACCCCTCCACTTT	CASSLRGFHSPLHF
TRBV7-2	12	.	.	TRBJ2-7	TGTGCCAGCATCTTATACGGCTACGAGCAGTACTTC	CASILYGYEQYF
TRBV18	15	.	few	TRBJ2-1	TGTGCCAGCTCACCCTCTGCCAGCATTAACAATGAGCAGTTCTTC	CASSPSASINNEQFF
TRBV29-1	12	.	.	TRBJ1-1	TGCAGCGTTGATGATAGGGGGACTGAAGCTTTCTTT	CSVDDRGTEAFF
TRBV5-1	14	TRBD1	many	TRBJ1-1	TGTGCCAGCAGCTTACAGGGGAAGAACACTGAAGCTTTCTTT	CASSLQGKNTEAFF
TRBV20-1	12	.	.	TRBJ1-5	TGCAGTGCTAGAGAACAGGGTCAGCCCCAGCATTTT	CSAREQGQPQHF
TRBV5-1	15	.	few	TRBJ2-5	TGCGCCAGCAAAGCCACCTACTCGGATTTGGAGACCCAGTACTTC	CASKATYSDLETQYF
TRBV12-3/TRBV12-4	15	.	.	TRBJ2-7	TGTGCCAGCAGTCCCCCAAGCAACACCTACAATGAGCAGTACTTC	CASSPPSNTYNEQYF
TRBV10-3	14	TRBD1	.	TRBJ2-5	TGTGCCATCAGTAGGACAGGGGGGGGAGAGACCCAGTACTTC	CAISRTGGGETQYF
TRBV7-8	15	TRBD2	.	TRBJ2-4	TGTGCCAGCAGCTTCACCCTAGCGGGAGTACACATTCAGTACTTC	CASSFTLAGVHIQYF
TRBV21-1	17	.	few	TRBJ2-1	TGTGCCAGCGGCAAAGCGTGGAGCGGGGGGGCCTACAATGAGCAGTTCTTC	CASGKAWSGGAYNEQFF
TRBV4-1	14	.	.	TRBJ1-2	TGCGCCAGCAGCCAAGAAGAGGCAGACTATGGCTACACCTTC	CASSQEEADYGYTF
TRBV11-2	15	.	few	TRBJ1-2	TGTGCCAGCAGCTTAGAAACAGGTTCTAACTATGGCTACACCTTC	CASSLETGSNYGYTF
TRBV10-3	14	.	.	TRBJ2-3	TGTGCCATCAGTGACTTAGGCAGCACAGATACGCAGTATTTT	CAISDLGSTDTQYF
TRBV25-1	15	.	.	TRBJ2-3	TGTGCCAGCAGTGATCCCCGGCAGGGGAAAGATACGCAGTATTTT	CASSDPRQGKDTQYF
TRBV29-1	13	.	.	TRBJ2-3	TGCAGCGTGGAGGTCAGGTTCACAGATACGCAGTATTTT	CSVEVRFTDTQYF
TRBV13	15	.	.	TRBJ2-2	TGTGCCAGCAGCCCCCCCAGCGGGTGGACCGGGGAGCTGTTTTTT	CASSPPSGWTGELFF
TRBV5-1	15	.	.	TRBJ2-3	TGCGCCAGCAGCTTGGCACAGGGAAGCACAGATCCGCAGTATTTT	CASSLAQGSTDPQYF
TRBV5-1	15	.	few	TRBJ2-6	TGCGCCAGCAGCTTGTACAGCTCTGGGGCCAACGTCCCGACTTTC	CASSLYSSGANVPTF
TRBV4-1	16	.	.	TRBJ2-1	TGCGCCAGCAGACCCGAAGCGGGTACCTCCTACAATGAGCAGTTCTTC	CASRPEAGTSYNEQFF
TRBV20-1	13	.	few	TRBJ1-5	TGCAGTGCTAGAGATGGGGGACGGCAGCCCCAGCATTTT	CSARDGGRQPQHF
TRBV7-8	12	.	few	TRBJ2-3	TGTGCCAGCTGCCCGCGCACAGATACGCAGTATTTT	CASCPRTDTQYF
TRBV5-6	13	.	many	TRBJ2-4	TGTGCCAGCAGCTGGGGGAGCAAAAACATTCAGTACTTC	CASSWGSKNIQYF
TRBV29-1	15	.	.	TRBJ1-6	TGCAGCGTCCGCATGGGGAGCTCCTATAATTCACCCCCCCACTTT	CSVRMGSSYNSPPHF
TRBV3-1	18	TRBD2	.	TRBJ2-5	TGTGCCAGCAGCCAATTCGTGGGTCCGCGGGAGGGTAGGAAGACCCAGTACTTC	CASSQFVGPREGRKTQYF
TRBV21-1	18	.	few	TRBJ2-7	TGTGCCAGCAGCAAAGCGGAACTGACTGCCAGGGATGTCTACGAGCAGTACTTC	CASSKAELTARDVYEQYF
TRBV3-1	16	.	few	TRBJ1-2	TGTGCCAGCAGCCAAGGAAAGAGGGGGGCTAACTATGGCTACACCTTC	CASSQGKRGANYGYTF
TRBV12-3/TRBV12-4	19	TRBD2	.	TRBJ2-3	TGTGCCAGCAGTGTACTCGGCGGGGGTAATAGAGGGAGAGCAGATACGCAGTATTTT	CASSVLGGGNRGRADTQYF
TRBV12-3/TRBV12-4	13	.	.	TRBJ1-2	TGTGCCAGCAGATACAGGGAGGCGGAAGGCTACACCTTC	CASRYREAEGYTF
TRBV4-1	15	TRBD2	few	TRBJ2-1	TGCGCCAGCAGCCAATGGCTAGCGGGATACAATGAGCAGTTCTTC	CASSQWLAGYNEQFF
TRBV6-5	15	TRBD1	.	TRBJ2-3	TGTGCCAGCAGTTACGCGTCCCGGGACAGGGTCACGCAGTATTTT	CASSYASRDRVTQYF
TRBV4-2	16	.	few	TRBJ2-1	TGTGCCAGCAGCCAAGGTCCCAGGCTCTCCTACAATGAGCAGTTCTTC	CASSQGPRLSYNEQFF
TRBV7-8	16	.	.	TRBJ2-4	TGTGCCAGCAGCTTAGAGGGACTCCTAGCCAAAAACATTCAGTACTTC	CASSLEGLLAKNIQYF
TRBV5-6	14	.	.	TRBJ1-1	TGTGCCAGCAGCTTACAGATATTGTACACTGAAGCTTTCTTT	CASSLQILYTEAFF
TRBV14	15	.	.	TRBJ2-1	TGTGCCAGCAGCCAGCTGTCAGGGGCCTACAATGAGCAGTTCTTC	CASSQLSGAYNEQFF
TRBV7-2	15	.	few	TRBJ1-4	TGTGCCAGCAGCGTTGCCCGTAACCATAATGAAAAACTGTTTTTT	CASSVARNHNEKLFF
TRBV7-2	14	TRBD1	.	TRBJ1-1	TGTGCCAGCAGCCCCAGACAGGGCCCTAATGAAGCTTTCTTT	CASSPRQGPNEAFF
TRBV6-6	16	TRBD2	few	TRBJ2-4	TGTGCCAGCAGCTTAGCGGGGACCCCTGGGAGAAACATTCAGTACTTC	CASSLAGTPGRNIQYF
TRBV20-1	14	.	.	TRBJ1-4	TGCAGTGCTAGAGGAAGGCTGGCTAATGAAAAACTGTTTTTT	CSARGRLANEKLFF
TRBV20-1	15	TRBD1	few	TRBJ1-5	TGCAGTGCTAGAGGGGACAGGGGGGGTAATCAGCCCCAGCATTTT	CSARGDRGGNQPQHF
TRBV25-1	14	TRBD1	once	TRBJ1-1	TGTGCCAGCAGTGAATGGGGCAGGGGGATTGAAGCTTTCTTT	CASSEWGRGIEAFF
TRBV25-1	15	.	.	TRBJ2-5	TGTGCCAGCAGTGATTGGCAGTCTGCTAAAGAGACCCAGTACTTC	CASSDWQSAKETQYF
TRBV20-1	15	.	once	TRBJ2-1	TGCAGTGCTAGACCGGGCCTAGGGGCCTACAATGAGCAGTTCTTC	CSARPGLGAYNEQFF
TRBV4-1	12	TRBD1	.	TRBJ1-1	TGCGCCGCGGCAGGGGGTGGAACTGAAGCTTTCTTT	CAAAGGGTEAFF
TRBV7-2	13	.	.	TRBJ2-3	TGTGCCAGCCGGGGGCGGCGCACAGATACGCAGTATTTT	CASRGRRTDTQYF
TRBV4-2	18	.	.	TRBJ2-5	TGTGCCAGCAGCCAAGACGCCTTGGGGTGGGGGGCGTGGGAGACCCAGTACTTC	CASSQDALGWGAWETQYF
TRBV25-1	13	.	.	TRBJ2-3	TGTGCCAGCAGTGAAGTTCCCACAGATACGCAGTATTTT	CASSEVPTDTQYF
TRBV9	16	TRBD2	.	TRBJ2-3	TGTGCCAGCAGCCCTCGGACTAGCGGGCCTTCCGATACGCGGTATTTT	CASSPRTSGPSDTRYF
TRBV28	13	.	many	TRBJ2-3	TGTGCCAGCAGTCCTCCGGCTACAGATACGCAGTATTTT	CASSPPATDTQYF
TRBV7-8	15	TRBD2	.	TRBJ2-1	TGTGCCAGCAGCCTACTAGCGGGACGGGGGAATGAGCAGTTCTTC	CASSLLAGRGNEQFF
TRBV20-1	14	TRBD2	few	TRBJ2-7	TGCAGTGCTAGACGGCCCGGGAGGGCCCACGAGCAGTACTTC	CSARRPGRAHEQYF